The 13 T cell receptor beta chains below all came from one sample that was sequenced in a study of shared clonotypes between healthy human individuals. Sequenced by immunoSEQ multiplex PCR; TCRdb stores in-frame clones only, minus some. This sample yields around 610,000 clones, of which around 96% are seen a single time; about 0.12% belongs to the top ten. The naive CD8 fraction comprised CD45RO-negative cells positively selected for CCR7 and excluded terminally differentiated effector memory CD45RA+ cells. Sequencing was done on a sample of naive CD8+ T cells sorted from blood. These receptors originate from a woman aged 30 to 39 in good health.

CDR3 protein: CASSGTGAGQETQYF. The CDR3 region has the DNA TGTGCCAGCAGTGGTACAGGGGCGGGGCAAGAGACCCAGTACTTC. This chain joins TRBV2 and TRBJ2-5; weak D call: TRBD1 (7 bases). Trimming took off 4 bases at V and 2 bases at J, with 14 bases between the two ends. Germline loops: CDR1 SNHLY, CDR2 FYNNEI. The CDR3 covers 15 residues. The entire variable domain, with the rest obtained from reference TRBV2 and TRBJ2-5, is as follows: EPEVTQTPSHQVTQMGQEVILRCVPISNHLYFYWYRQILGQKVEFLVSFYNNEISEKSEIFDDQFSVERPDGSNFTLKIRSTKLEDSAMYFCASSGTGAGQETQYFGPGTRLLVL.

The chain combines TRBV28 with TRBJ1-5, with a tentative D call TRBD1 (6 bases). The CDR3 is 14 residues long. V lost 6 bases to trimming and J lost 5 bases, with 14 bases between them. Per the germline V gene, CDR1 is MDHEN and CDR2 is SYDVKM. The CDR3 nucleotides are TGTGCCAGCAGGGCGGACAGTCTCTATCAGCCCCAGCATTTT. Its translation is CASRADSLYQPQHF.

This sequence joins TRBV19 and TRBJ2-7, with D possibly being TRBD2 (6 bases). The CDR3 runs to 14 residues. Trimming left V 5 bases short and J 2 bases short, with 13 bases between. Germline CDR1 LNHDA, CDR2 SQIVND (reference sequence). The CDR3: CASSVTSEAYEQYF. The CDR3 DNA reads as TGTGCCAGTAGTGTGACTAGTGAAGCCTACGAGCAGTACTTC.

The chain combines TRBV5-6 with TRBJ2-5, with 7 bases aligning to TRBD2. The J call is uncertain, as TRBJ2-7 better fits the DNA end. CDR1 and CDR2 from the germline V gene are SGHDT and YYEEEE. The CDR3 totals 14 residues. The CDR3 coding sequence is TGTGCCAGCAGTATGTCTAGCGGCAAGTACGAGCAGTACTTC. Amino acids: CASSMSSGKYEQYF.

The V call is TRBV4-1, the J call TRBJ2-7; D not certain. The CDR3 is 17 residues long. Trimming removed 0 bases at V and 0 bases at J, with 15 bases between. Germline loops: CDR1 MGHRA, CDR2 YSYEKL. The CDR3, as DNA: TGCGCCAGCAGCCAAGATCTGGGCTATGGTAGCTCCTACGAGCAGTACTTC. Encoded protein: CASSQDLGYGSSYEQYF.

The chain combines TRBV5-1 with TRBJ2-7, with a possible D match to TRBD2 (6 bases). This CDR3 spans 13 amino acids. Trimming removed 4 bases at V and 2 bases at J, with 10 bases between. The germline gives CDR1 SGHRS, CDR2 YFSETQ. The CDR3 here is CASSPGLTYEQYF. For the CDR3, the DNA is TGCGCCAGCAGCCCGGGACTTACCTACGAGCAGTACTTC.

The CDR3 DNA reads as TGCGCCAGCAGCCAGGACGGACGGCTGAACACTGAAGCTTTCTTT. It specifies CASSQDGRLNTEAFF. The chain uses TRBV4-1 and TRBJ1-1; D is undetermined. Germline V gene data show CDR1 as MGHRA and CDR2 as YSYEKL. The V gene lost 3 bases and the J gene lost 0 bases, with 11 bases spanning the gap. The CDR3 extends over 15 amino acids.

CDR3 amino acids: CASSAGEGANYGYTF. CDR3 sequence (DNA): TGTGCCAGCAGTGCCGGGGAGGGGGCGAACTATGGCTACACCTTC. The chain recombines TRBV28 with TRBJ1-2, with 7 positions matching TRBD1. The CDR3 has 15 amino acids. J was trimmed by 2 bases and V by 5 bases; bases with no gene match: 8. CDR1 MDHEN and CDR2 SYDVKM come from the germline V gene.

With respect to this clone: Within the sample, other DNA sequences also encode this same CDR3. The gene calls are TRBV6-5 and TRBJ1-1; D is unclear. V was clipped by 2 bases and J by 5 bases, with 9 bases between them. Germline lookup yields CDR1 MNHEY and CDR2 SVGAGI. The CDR3 spans 13 residues. The CDR3: CASSYGGRTEAFF. DNA of the CDR3: TGTGCCAGCAGTTACGGAGGGAGAACTGAAGCTTTCTTT.

The V and J genes are TRBV6-1 and TRBJ2-7; D is possibly TRBD1 (6 bases). The length of the CDR3 is 16 residues. CDR1 is MNHNS, CDR2 SASEGT, per germline. Trimming took 4 bases from V and 3 from J, leaving 19 bases between them. The CDR3 spells CASSGHRVRAYYEQYF. The CDR3 nucleotides read TGTGCCAGCAGTGGACACAGGGTGAGGGCCTACTACGAGCAGTACTTC.

The chain couples TRBV27 to TRBJ2-7; possibly TRBD1 or TRBD2 for D (7 bases each). With 3 bases removed from V and 5 bases from J, the gap between germline ends came to 23 bases. The CDR3 consists of 17 residues. Per germline, CDR1 MNHEY and CDR2 SMNVEV (reference sequence). The CDR3 nucleotides read TGTGCCAGCAGTTTCGAGACAGGGAGGGCCTTTGTCGACGAGCAGTACTTC. Protein sequence: CASSFETGRAFVDEQYF.

The chain uses TRBV2 and TRBJ2-1, with TRBD1 as a possible D gene (5 bases). Trimming took off 6 bases at V and 7 bases at J, with 13 bases between the two ends. The CDR3 extends over 13 amino acids. Looked up from germline, CDR1 is SNHLY and CDR2 is FYNNEI. CDR3 DNA sequence: TGTGCCAGCAGGGAAAGGACACAAAATGAGCAGTTCTTC. The encoded protein is CASRERTQNEQFF. Full variable domain (remainder filled in from reference TRBV2 and TRBJ2-1): EPEVTQTPSHQVTQMGQEVILRCVPISNHLYFYWYRQILGQKVEFLVSFYNNEISEKSEIFDDQFSVERPDGSNFTLKIRSTKLEDSAMYFCASRERTQNEQFFGPGTRLTVL.

The V call is TRBV25-1, the J call TRBJ2-2, with D uncertain. The V and J ends lost 7 bases and 4 bases respectively, with 10 bases between them. From germline, CDR1 is MGHDK and CDR2 SYGVNS. The CDR3 runs to 13 residues. The CDR3 region is CASMGLRTGELFF. CDR3 sequence (DNA): TGTGCCAGCATGGGCCTCCGCACCGGGGAGCTGTTTTTT.